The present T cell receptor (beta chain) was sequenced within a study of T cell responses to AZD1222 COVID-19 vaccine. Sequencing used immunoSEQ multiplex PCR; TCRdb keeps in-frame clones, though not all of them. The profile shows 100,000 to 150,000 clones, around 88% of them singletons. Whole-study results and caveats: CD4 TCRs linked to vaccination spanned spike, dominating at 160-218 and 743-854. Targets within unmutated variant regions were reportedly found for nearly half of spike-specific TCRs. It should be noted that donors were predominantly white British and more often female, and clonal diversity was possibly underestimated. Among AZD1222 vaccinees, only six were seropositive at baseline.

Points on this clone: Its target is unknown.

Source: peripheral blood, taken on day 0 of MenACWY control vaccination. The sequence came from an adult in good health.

The CDR3 loop is CASSSGILAGSTDTQYF. The CDR3 bases are TGCGCCAGCAGCTCCGGGATCCTAGCGGGAAGCACAGATACGCAGTATTTT. V gene TRBV5-1 combines with J gene TRBJ2-3, with TRBD2 matching 9 bases. This CDR3 region has 17 residues. CDR1 is SGHRS, CDR2 YFSETQ, per germline. The junction had 8 bases not matched to a gene; V was cut back by 3 bases and J by 0 bases.